The table lists the clone carrying this T cell receptor (beta chain) with many counts. What it binds is not known. The junction departs from germline at one end; a sequencing error may be responsible. The sample originates from a study of Graves' ophthalmopathy and Graves' hyperthyroidism. Study-level findings and limits: The authors also found most expanded thyroid clonotypes above 0.001 frequency in blood.

Researchers took RNA transcripts and amplified TCR beta CDR3 regions from them. After a first-round RT-PCR with HTBI primers, a second-round multiplex PCR was run. MiXCR, applied by TCRdb to the multiplex PCR reads, yields one record per CDR3 protein. The sample lists 300,000 to 450,000 distinct CDR3 sequences, about 17% seen once, with 2% to 3% in the top ten. The CDR3 loop spans 14 amino acids. Hyperthyroidism counted as stable given no ophthalmopathy within 18 months of follow-up. Sampling 10 ml of fresh peripheral blood provided the PBMCs. The gene calls are TRBV12-3 or TRBV12-4 and TRBJ2-4, with D uncertain. This TCR was sampled from an adult woman with stable Graves' hyperthyroidism. Sequencing was carried out using peripheral blood. The CDR3 sequence is CASSDSAFPNIKYF. The CDR3 DNA follows: TGTGCCAGCAGCGATTCCGCGTTTCCCAACATTAAGTACTTC.